This record concerns one T cell receptor beta chain sequence. In this sample, this clonotype turned up a few times. Its antigen target is currently unknown. No qualities accompany the bases; no much larger clone lies one base away. These data originate in a study of early T cells in non-severe SARS-CoV-2 infection (dated by TCRdb to about 2021). About the study as a whole: Because TCR sequencing was done on bulk RNA from unsorted whole blood, the alpha and beta chains could not be paired.

V sheds 6 bases and J sheds 5 bases, leaving 13 bases between their ends. From its cysteine to its phenylalanine, the CDR3 spans 12 amino acids. Only the CDR3 portion is preserved as DNA: 36 bases, with reading frame beginning at the first base. Via the germline V gene, CDR1 is SQVTM and CDR2 ANQGSEA. Library preparation used 5' RACE. Sequenced using a NextSeq 500. To correct for sequencing error and PCR bias, the TCR library protocol tagged individual cDNA molecules with unique molecular identifiers. Both TCR alpha and beta chains were sequenced, and tight co-correlation was observed between alpha and beta sequence abundances in each sample. Processing in the source paper ran as follows. Decombinator V4 was used to perform V gene, J gene and CDR3 annotation of TCR sequences. TCRs were defined as expanded if a significant change between any two time points was detected under a Poisson model with p below 0.0001. TCR abundances were normalised to the total number of TCRs sequenced in each sample and reported as counts per million. TRAV1-2 paired with TRAJ12, TRAJ20 or TRAJ33 defined MAIT TCRs, while TRAV10 paired with TRAJ18 defined iNKT TCRs. VDJdb, accessed 1 November 2021, was searched for CMV, EBV and SARS-CoV-2 annotated TCRs, excluding TCRs annotated for multiple antigens. The public reads were quality trimmed at Q25 with fastp and then assembled into clones with MiXCR by TCRdb, keeping productive beta chains. Rows with one shared CDR3 protein collapse into an entry with the most common genes and DNA. TCRdb, not the original authors, processed these V and J calls. The sample table shows roughly 56,000 distinct CDR3 sequences, and roughly 12% are seen once. Of the sample, approximately 9.8% falls within the top ten clones.

Set within a cohort of healthcare workers in London, UK, this nested case-control study involved weekly PCR testing of nasopharyngeal swabs along with blood sampling. Between 23 and 31 March 2020, the week of the UK lockdown, healthcare workers were enrolled and then followed up weekly for as long as 16 weeks. Results the study describes overall, beyond this receptor: Matching against VDJdb was skewed toward anti-spike CD8 responses, likely underestimated virus-specific expansions, and missed private and CD4 specificities.

The sequence was obtained from an adult who was a healthcare worker with PCR-confirmed SARS-CoV-2 infection or an uninfected control (not recorded which). The V and J segments used are TRBV29-1 and TRBJ1-1, with no confidently assigned D gene. The sample was whole blood. CDR3 region: CSVRTLGTEAFF. In nucleotides, the sequence is TGCAGCGTGCGGACCCTGGGGACTGAAGCTTTCTTT.